This T cell receptor beta chain comes out of a study of human T cells and chemical hapten exposure. Study findings and constraints: Compared to controls, expanded TCRs made significantly more large clusters of similar CDR3s.

The CDR3 runs to 13 residues. The V end was cut by 2 bases, the J end by 1 base, with 7 bases between. The V gene's germline CDR1 is SGHRS and CDR2 YFSETQ. Each CDR3 protein is one row after TCRdb ran MiXCR on the RACE reads. The profile shows about 380,000 distinct CDR3 sequences, about 4.4% of them singletons. Indicated time point: patch test 1, 2 weeks after DPC sensitization. This sample's treatment: therapeutic diphenylcyclopropenone sensitization with weekly scalp DPC. Alopecia patients, 18 to 70 years old and DPC-suitable, served as donors. This clonotype occurred many times. The antigen is undetermined.

V gene TRBV5-1 combines with J gene TRBJ2-7; unclear D gene. Sequences were derived from whole blood, sampled in connection with sensitization to the hapten diphenylcyclopropenone (DPC). This sequence was found in a woman aged 45 to 65 with alopecia areata. Some clones in this sample may be carry-over from other donors' samples. As DNA, the CDR3 is TGCGCCAGCAGCTTTGGTCGTTCCTACGAGCAGTACTTC. It yields the protein CASSFGRSYEQYF.